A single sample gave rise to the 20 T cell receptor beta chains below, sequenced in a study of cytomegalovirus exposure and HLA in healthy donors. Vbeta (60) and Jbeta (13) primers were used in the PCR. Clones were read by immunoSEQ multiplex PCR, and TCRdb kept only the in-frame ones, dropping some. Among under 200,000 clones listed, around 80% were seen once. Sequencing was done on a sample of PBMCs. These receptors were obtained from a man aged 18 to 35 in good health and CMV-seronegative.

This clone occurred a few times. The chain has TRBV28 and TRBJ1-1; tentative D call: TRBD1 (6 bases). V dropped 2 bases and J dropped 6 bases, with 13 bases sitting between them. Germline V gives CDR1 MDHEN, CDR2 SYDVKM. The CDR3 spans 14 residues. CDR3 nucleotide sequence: TGTGCCAGCAGTTTAGGGGGGGCTAACGCTGAAGCTTTCTTT. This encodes CASSLGGANAEAFF.

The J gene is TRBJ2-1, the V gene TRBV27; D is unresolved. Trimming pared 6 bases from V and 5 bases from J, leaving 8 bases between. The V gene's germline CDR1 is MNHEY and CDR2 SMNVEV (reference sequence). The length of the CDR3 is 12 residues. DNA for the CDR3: TGTGCCAGCAGCAAAGAGAACAATGAGCAGTTCTTC. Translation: CASSKENNEQFF.

CDR3 region: CATAGGAGNQPQHF. CDR3 nucleotide sequence: TGTGCCACCGCAGGGGGCGCGGGCAATCAGCCCCAGCATTTT. This chain links TRBV15 with TRBJ1-5; 8 nucleotides align to TRBD1. Germline CDR1 LNHNV, CDR2 YYDKDF (reference sequence). The CDR3 contains 14 residues. The ends lost 8 bases at V and 2 bases at J; junction bases unmatched: 5. The variable domain in full, with the rest retrieved from reference TRBV15 and TRBJ1-5, is DAMVIQNPRYQVTQFGKPVTLSCSQTLNHNVMYWYQQKSSQAPKLLFHYYDKDFNNEADTPDNFQSRRPNTSFCFLDIRSPGLGDTAMYLCATAGGAGNQPQHFGDGTRLSIL.

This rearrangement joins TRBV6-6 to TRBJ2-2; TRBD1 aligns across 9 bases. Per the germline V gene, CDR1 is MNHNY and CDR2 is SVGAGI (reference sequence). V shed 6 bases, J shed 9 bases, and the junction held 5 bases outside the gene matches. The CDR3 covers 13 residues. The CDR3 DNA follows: TGTGCCAGCAGAGTTACAGGGGGCAGGGAGCTGTTTTTT. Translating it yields CASRVTGGRELFF.

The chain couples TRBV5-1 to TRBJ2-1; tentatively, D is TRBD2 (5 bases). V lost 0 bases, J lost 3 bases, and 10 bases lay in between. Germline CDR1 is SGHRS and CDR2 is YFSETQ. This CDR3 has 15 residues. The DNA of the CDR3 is TGCGCCAGCAGCTTGGCCATGGGAGTCTACAATGAGCAGTTCTTC. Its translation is CASSLAMGVYNEQFF.

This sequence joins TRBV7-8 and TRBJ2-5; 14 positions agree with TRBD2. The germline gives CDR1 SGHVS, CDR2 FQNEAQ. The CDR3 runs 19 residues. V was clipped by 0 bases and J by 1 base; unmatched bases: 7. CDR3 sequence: CASSLASGTSGGLQETQYF. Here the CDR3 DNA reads TGTGCCAGCAGCTTAGCGTCTGGGACTAGCGGGGGCCTCCAAGAGACCCAGTACTTC.

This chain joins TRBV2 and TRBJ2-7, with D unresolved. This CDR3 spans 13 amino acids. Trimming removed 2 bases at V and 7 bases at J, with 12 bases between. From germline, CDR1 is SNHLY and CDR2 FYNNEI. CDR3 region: CASSEPGGEEQYF. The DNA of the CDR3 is TGTGCCAGCAGTGAACCCGGTGGAGAAGAGCAGTACTTC.

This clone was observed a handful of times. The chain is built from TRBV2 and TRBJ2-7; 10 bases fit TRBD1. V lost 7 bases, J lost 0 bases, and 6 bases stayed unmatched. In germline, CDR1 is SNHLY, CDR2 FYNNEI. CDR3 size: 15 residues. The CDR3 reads CASIWTGGDSYEQYF. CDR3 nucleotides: TGTGCCAGCATTTGGACAGGGGGGGACTCCTACGAGCAGTACTTC. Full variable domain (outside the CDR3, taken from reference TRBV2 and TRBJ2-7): EPEVTQTPSHQVTQMGQEVILRCVPISNHLYFYWYRQILGQKVEFLVSFYNNEISEKSEIFDDQFSVERPDGSNFTLKIRSTKLEDSAMYFCASIWTGGDSYEQYFGPGTRLTVT.

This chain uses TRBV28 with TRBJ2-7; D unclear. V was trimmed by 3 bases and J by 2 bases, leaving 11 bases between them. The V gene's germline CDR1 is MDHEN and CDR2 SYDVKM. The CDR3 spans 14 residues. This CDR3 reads CASSFGLLPYEQYF. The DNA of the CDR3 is TGTGCCAGCAGTTTCGGTCTCCTGCCCTACGAGCAGTACTTC.

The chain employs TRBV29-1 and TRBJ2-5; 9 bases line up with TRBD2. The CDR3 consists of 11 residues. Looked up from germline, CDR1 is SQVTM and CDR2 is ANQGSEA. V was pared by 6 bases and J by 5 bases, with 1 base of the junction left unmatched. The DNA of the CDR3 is TGCAGCGTGAGCGGGGGGGAGACCCAGTACTTC. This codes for CSVSGGETQYF.

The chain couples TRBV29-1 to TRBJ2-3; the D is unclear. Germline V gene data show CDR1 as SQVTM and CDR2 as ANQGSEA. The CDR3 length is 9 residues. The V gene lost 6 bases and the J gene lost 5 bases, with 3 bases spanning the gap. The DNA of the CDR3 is TGCAGCGTCATAGATACGCAGTATTTT. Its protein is CSVIDTQYF.

Written as DNA, the CDR3 is TGTGCCAGCAGCCCAATGGGACAGGGAACCGGGGAGCTGTTTTTT. Translated, it gives CASSPMGQGTGELFF. V is TRBV5-4 and J is TRBJ2-2; 9 nucleotides agree with TRBD1. The V gene's germline CDR1 is SGHNT and CDR2 YYREEE (reference sequence). This CDR3 has 15 amino acids. Trimming took 4 bases from V and 5 from J; bases not matched to a gene: 6. Looking up the rest from reference TRBV5-4 and TRBJ2-2 gives the full variable domain: ETGVTQSPTHLIKTRGQQVTLRCSSQSGHNTVSWYQQALGQGPQFIFQYYREEENGRGNFPPRFSGLQFPNYSSELNVNALELDDSALYLCASSPMGQGTGELFFGEGSRLTVL.

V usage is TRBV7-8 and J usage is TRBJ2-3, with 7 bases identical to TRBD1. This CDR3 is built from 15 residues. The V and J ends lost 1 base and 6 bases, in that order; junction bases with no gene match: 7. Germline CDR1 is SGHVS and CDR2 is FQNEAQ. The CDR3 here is CASSLDGTVRDTQYF. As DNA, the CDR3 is TGTGCCAGCAGCTTAGACGGGACAGTTAGGGATACGCAGTATTTT.

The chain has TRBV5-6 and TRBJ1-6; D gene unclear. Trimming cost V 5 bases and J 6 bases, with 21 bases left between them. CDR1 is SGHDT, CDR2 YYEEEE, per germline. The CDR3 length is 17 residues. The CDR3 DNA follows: TGTGCCAGCAGGGCCTATGGGGTACGGGGATTTAATTCACCCCTCCACTTT. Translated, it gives CASRAYGVRGFNSPLHF.

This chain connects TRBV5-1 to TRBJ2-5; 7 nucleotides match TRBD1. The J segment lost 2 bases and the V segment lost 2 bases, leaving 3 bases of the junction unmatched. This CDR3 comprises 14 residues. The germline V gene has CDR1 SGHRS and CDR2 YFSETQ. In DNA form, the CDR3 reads TGCGCCAGCAGCTTCGGGACAGCTCAAGAGACCCAGTACTTC. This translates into CASSFGTAQETQYF.

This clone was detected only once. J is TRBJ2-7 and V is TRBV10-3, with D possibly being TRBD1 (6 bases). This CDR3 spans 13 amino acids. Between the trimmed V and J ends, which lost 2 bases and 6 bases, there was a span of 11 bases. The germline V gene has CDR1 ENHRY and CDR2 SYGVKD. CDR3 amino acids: CAISEVQGFEQYF. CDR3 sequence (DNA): TGTGCCATCAGTGAGGTTCAGGGGTTCGAGCAGTACTTC.

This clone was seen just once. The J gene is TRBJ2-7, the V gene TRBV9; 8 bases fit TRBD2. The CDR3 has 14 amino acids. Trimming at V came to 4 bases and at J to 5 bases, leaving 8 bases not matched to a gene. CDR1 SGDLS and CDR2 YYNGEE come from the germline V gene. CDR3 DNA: TGTGCCAGCAGCCAACCCGGGACTAGGAACGAGCAGTACTTC. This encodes CASSQPGTRNEQYF.

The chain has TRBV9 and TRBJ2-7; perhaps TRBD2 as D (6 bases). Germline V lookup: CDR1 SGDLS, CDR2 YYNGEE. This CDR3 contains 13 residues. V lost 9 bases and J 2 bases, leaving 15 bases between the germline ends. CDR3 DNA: TGTGCCATCCCTACCGGAGGGACCTACGAGCAGTACTTC. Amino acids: CAIPTGGTYEQYF. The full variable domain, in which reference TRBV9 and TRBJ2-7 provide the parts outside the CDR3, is DSGVTQTPKHLITATGQRVTLRCSPRSGDLSVYWYQQSLDQGLQFLIQYYNGEERAKGNILERFSAQQFPDLHSELNLSSLELGDSALYFCAIPTGGTYEQYFGPGTRLTVT.

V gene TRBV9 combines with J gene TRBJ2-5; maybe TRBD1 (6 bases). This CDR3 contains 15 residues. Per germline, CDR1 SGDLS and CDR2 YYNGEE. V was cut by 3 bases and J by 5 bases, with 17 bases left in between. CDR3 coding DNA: TGTGCCAGCAGCGCCAATCCAGGGGTTTGGGAGACCCAGTACTTC. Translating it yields CASSANPGVWETQYF.

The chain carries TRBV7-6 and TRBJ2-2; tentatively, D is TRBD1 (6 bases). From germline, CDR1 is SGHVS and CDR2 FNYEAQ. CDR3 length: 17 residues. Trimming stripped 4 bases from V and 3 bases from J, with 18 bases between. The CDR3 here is CASSYPIEAGDTGELFF. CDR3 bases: TGTGCCAGCAGCTACCCGATCGAGGCAGGGGACACCGGGGAGCTGTTTTTT.